This TCR beta chain derives from a study of human T cells and chemical hapten exposure. Study information: The sensitizing agent was 2% DPC, placed on about 2 cm by about 2 cm of upper inner arm skin. Small differences in pooled library volume mainly drove the variation in TCR yields per sample.

Each CDR3 protein gets one entry after TCRdb re-called the RACE reads with MiXCR. The sample has about 360,000 distinct CDR3 sequences; roughly 4.8% are singletons. Many counts were recorded for this clonotype. V shed 0 bases, J shed 7 bases, and the junction held 9 bases outside the gene matches. Germline V gene lookup returns CDR1 SNHLY and CDR2 FYNNEI. CDR3 length equals 16 residues. Time point described: patch test 1, 2 weeks after DPC sensitization. As to treatment: therapeutic diphenylcyclopropenone sensitization with weekly scalp DPC. Patients had alopecia, were aged 18 to 70, and were not pregnant.

The sample consisted of whole blood, taken in connection with sensitization to the hapten diphenylcyclopropenone (DPC). V and J are TRBV2 and TRBJ2-1; 7 bases align to TRBD2. The source is a woman between 50 and 59 years old with alopecia areata. Some clones in this sample may be carry-over from other donors' samples. CDR3 DNA: TGTGCCAGCAGTGAAGCGGGGAGGGAGAGGATGAATGAGCAGTTCTTC. Its protein product is CASSEAGRERMNEQFF.